This is a list of T cell receptor beta chains from one sample in a study of blood T cell repertoires in COVID-19. The table came from immunoSEQ multiplex PCR; TCRdb's copy has only in-frame clones and leaves some out. The sample has some 160,000 clones; about 80% are singletons. Source material: PBMCs or T cells enriched from blood (not recorded which). These receptors originate from a woman aged 55-70 years who had recovered from COVID-19. Each CDR3 is given without its conserved first and last residue.

v_call,j_call,cdr3_aa
TRBV6-5,TRBJ2-5,ASGPGLAGRETQY
TRBV2,TRBJ2-3,ASSEVGGTDTQY
TRBV12-3/TRBV12-4,TRBJ2-7,ASSSVFYEQY
TRBV7-2,TRBJ2-7,ASSFYDRVSSYEQY
TRBV7-2,TRBJ2-3,ASSPGGRTDTQY
TRBV19,TRBJ1-6,ASSPFRGQGKSPLH
TRBV3-1/TRBV3-2,TRBJ2-5,ASRRTGTSGGKTQY
TRBV4-2,TRBJ2-1,ASSQDLDSRNYNEQF
TRBV5-8,TRBJ1-2,ASSLLHGTNYGYT
TRBV23-1,TRBJ2-7,ARGSEFYEQY
TRBV10-1,TRBJ2-1,ASSGDSNEQF
TRBV7-8,TRBJ2-3,ASSLGQGHTDTQY
TRBV7-2,TRBJ1-5,ASSQRGGGQPQH
TRBV13,TRBJ2-7,ASSLALRGHEQY
TRBV5-4,TRBJ2-1,ASSWDRASYNEQF
TRBV2,TRBJ2-3,ASSKTSGGLTDTQY
TRBV5-6,TRBJ2-7,ASSLTGTSGEPYEQY
TRBV6-5,TRBJ2-2,ATKTKWNTGELF
TRBV29-1,TRBJ2-7,SVELFLAGGLSEQY
TRBV5-6,TRBJ2-1,ASSLGGVNEQF
TRBV4-1,TRBJ2-1,ASSQDAGTGDNEQF
TRBV18,TRBJ2-1,ASSPGQSEQF
TRBV11-2,TRBJ2-3,ASSLGRLAGTQY
TRBV10-2,TRBJ1-5,ASSIQGNQPQH